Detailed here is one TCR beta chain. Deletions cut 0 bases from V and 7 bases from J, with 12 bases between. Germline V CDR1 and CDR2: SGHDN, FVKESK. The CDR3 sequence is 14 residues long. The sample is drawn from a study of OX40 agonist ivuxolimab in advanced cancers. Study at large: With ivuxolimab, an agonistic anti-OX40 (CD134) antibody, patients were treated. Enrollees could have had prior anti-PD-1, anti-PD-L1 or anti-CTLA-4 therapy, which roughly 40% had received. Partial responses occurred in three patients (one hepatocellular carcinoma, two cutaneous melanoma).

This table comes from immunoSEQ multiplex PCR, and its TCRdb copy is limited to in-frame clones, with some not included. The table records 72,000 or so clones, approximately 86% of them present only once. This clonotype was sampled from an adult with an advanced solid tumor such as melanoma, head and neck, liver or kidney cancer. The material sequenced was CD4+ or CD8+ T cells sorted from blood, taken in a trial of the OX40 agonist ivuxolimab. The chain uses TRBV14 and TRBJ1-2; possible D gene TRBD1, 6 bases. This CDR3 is CASSQELGGAGYTF. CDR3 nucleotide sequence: TGTGCCAGCAGCCAAGAATTGGGGGGGGCTGGCTACACCTTC.